Given below is one T cell receptor (beta chain) in context. Its antigen is still unknown. No quality values exist for individual bases; no much larger clone is one base distant. The entry originates in a study of T cell responses to AZD1222 COVID-19 vaccine (dated by TCRdb to the early 2020s). With respect to the entire study: A total of around 240 trial participants underwent TCR sequencing, of whom roughly 210 had received two doses of AZD1222 and around 25 had received two doses of the MenACWY control vaccine. Trial participants were enrolled by age into 18-55, 56-69 and 70-plus year subgroups, with 148, 28 and 57 TCR-sequenced participants respectively. Points the paper makes about the study in general: Epitopes outside the regions mutated in the B.1.351 and B.1.1.7 variants were reportedly recognized by nearly half of the unique spike-specific TCRs. Only five or six AZD1222 recipients were SARS-CoV-2 seropositive at baseline, limiting conclusions about previously exposed vaccinees. Because no samples from the day 14 peak response were available, repertoires could be characterized only after the peak T cell response. In the small 56-69-year group, the increase in depth fell short of significance, most likely because of low power. Most participants were white British and females outnumbered males, and the authors suggested that clonal diversity may have been underestimated. After two AZD1222 doses, both the breadth and the depth of spike-specific TCRs were significantly higher than at day 0 and than in MenACWY recipients. CD4 TCRs associated with the vaccine covered the entire spike protein, and the dominant responses were in regions 160-218 and 743-854.

Interpreted using the paper, the time point label stands for: about 28 days (+/-7) after the second vaccine dose. AZD1222 recipients with second doses at about 4 weeks or about 12 weeks were pooled, because spike-specific TCR depth and breadth did not differ between schedules. Vaccinee samples were obtained from the UK trials COV001 and COV002, which included a single-blind randomized controlled phase 2/3 trial of AZD1222 (ChAdOx1 nCoV-19) in healthy adults. Trial participant PBMC samples were collected at day 0 and day 28 after the second dose for TCRbeta chain sequencing. The CDR3 regions of human TCRbeta chains were subjected to immunosequencing. The published analysis was carried out like this. Repertoire TCRs were checked for matches against a reference library of SARS-CoV-2-specific TCRs that had been generated using the MIRA antigen-specificity platform. Breadth was defined as the fraction of unique TCRs that were SARS-CoV-2-associated. Depth was defined as the fraction of total T cells that were SARS-CoV-2-associated. Using the MIRA data, each spike-specific TCR was mapped to the spike region that the TCR reacts to and placed in a CD4 or CD8 class. Log10-transformed breadth and depth values were compared by one-way ANOVA with Sidak's multiple comparisons tests. The source is immuneACCESS, and TCRdb retained only in-frame sequences with V and J called. Part of the clones is not carried over; for the studies checked, unresolved V genes explain less than half of this, and the remainder is unexplained. That table is the source of V, J and clone size, and D and trimming were worked out from the DNA. The sample yields approximately 150,000 clones; roughly 90% were counted once. The top ten clones comprise 4% to 5.5% of the sample.

Taken from the germline V gene, the CDR1 and CDR2 loops are MNHEY and SVGAGI. Trimming takes 0 bases from V and 0 bases from J, and the germline ends sit 9 bases apart. Taken from cysteine to phenylalanine, the CDR3 has 16 residues. The DNA shown is the 48-base CDR3, in frame from base 1. This clonotype originated in an adult who received the AZD1222 COVID-19 vaccine. The starting material was peripheral blood, obtained 28 days after the second AZD1222 dose. Recombination connected TRBV6-5 to TRBJ2-1, and possibly TRBD1, on 5 matching bases. For the CDR3, the sequence is CASSYSRQSSYNEQFF. The nucleotides are TGTGCCAGCAGTTACTCCCGACAGAGCTCCTACAATGAGCAGTTCTTC.